The clone carrying this T cell receptor (beta chain) was counted many times. Its antigen remains unknown. The making of cDNA relied on 5'RACE with 10-nucleotide random UMIs. TCRdb used MiXCR to reprocess the 5' RACE reads, holding one entry per CDR3 protein. The sample shows some 37,000 distinct CDR3 sequences, roughly 5% of them seen only once. V was pared by 3 bases and J by 5 bases, with 11 bases between. CDR1 is DFQATT, CDR2 SNEGSKA, per germline (reference sequence). CDR3 length: 13 amino acids. The data stem from a study of neurological immune-mediated disorders. General study points: Across subjects, expanded clones had no CDR3 amino acid sequences in common, pointing to private repertoires in all groups. Expansion of TCR clones was greatest in HTLV-1-associated myelopathy and smallest in multiple sclerosis, where it fell below that of healthy controls.

The sorted libraries were prepared using approximately 900,000 CD4+ or CD8+ T cells that had themselves been sorted. The chain links TRBV20-1 to TRBJ1-5, with D tentatively TRBD1 (5 bases). This clonotype was sampled from a man younger than 30 in good health. Sequencing was done on a sample of CD4+ T cells from blood. This chain's CDR3 is CSARTEGDQPQHF. The CDR3 DNA reads as TGCAGTGCTAGGACGGAAGGGGATCAGCCCCAGCATTTT.